This T cell receptor beta chain was sequenced in a study of blood T cell repertoires in COVID-19. The method was immunoSEQ multiplex PCR; TCRdb's version includes in-frame clones alone and lacks a portion of them. The repertoire holds about 170,000 clones, around 81% seen once, with roughly a tenth in the top ten. V gave up 2 bases and J gave up 0 bases; unmatched junction bases: 9. There are 17 residues in the CDR3. Germline CDR1 reads LNHNV; CDR2 reads YYDKDF (reference sequence). This clone has only one observation. Sequencing was done on a sample of peripheral blood. This receptor was identified in a man between 70 and 80 years old with active or convalescent COVID-19. This chain links TRBV15 with TRBJ1-1; 7 bases are shared with TRBD1. The CDR3 is CATSRHLQGTLNTEAFF. CDR3 DNA: TGTGCCACCAGCAGACACTTACAGGGGACCCTGAACACTGAAGCTTTCTTT.